These 25 T cell receptor beta chains came from one sample sequenced in a study of shared clonotypes between healthy human individuals. Data came from immunoSEQ multiplex PCR; TCRdb stores just in-frame clones and leaves some out. Among around 1.9 million clones listed, approximately 94% were seen once. Positive CCR7 selection of CD45RO-negative cells yielded the naive CD8 cells, and terminally differentiated effector memory CD45RA+ cells were excluded. Sequenced sample: naive CD8+ T cells from PBMCs. These receptors were taken from a man aged 18 to 29 in good health. Some clones in this sample may be carry-over from other donors' samples.

This chain connects TRBV28 to TRBJ2-1; 10 nucleotides match TRBD1. CDR1 and CDR2 from the germline V gene are MDHEN and SYDVKM. The CDR3 loop spans 16 amino acids. V lost 4 bases to trimming and J lost 3 bases; unmatched junction nucleotides: 6. CDR3: CASSWTGGGLYNEQFF. The CDR3 DNA reads as TGTGCCAGCAGTTGGACAGGGGGGGGACTCTACAATGAGCAGTTCTTC.

The chain has TRBV28 and TRBJ1-2, with D tentatively TRBD1 (5 bases). Germline-derived CDR1 and CDR2 are MDHEN and SYDVKM. This CDR3 is built from 14 residues. Between the trimmed V and J ends, which lost 5 bases and 3 bases, there was a span of 13 bases. CDR3 bases: TGTGCCAGCAGTCAAGCGACAGTCTACTATGGCTACACCTTC. Protein product: CASSQATVYYGYTF.

This sequence joins TRBV1 and TRBJ2-2; the table's D call TRBD2 went unverified against the DNA. TRBV1 constitutes a pseudogene. The CDR3 is 16 amino acids. The chain's CDR3 is CTSSRGTSGCAGELFF. The CDR3 DNA is TGCACCAGCAGCCGGGGGACTAGCGGGTGCGCCGGGGAGCTGTTTTTT.

The CDR3 DNA reads TGTGCCAGCAGCTTCCCTATAGGGCGGCAATACGAGCAGTACTTC. As protein: CASSFPIGRQYEQYF. The chain recombines TRBV7-2 with TRBJ2-7, with unresolved D. Germline V gene sequence: CDR1 SGHTA, CDR2 FQGNSA. The V end was cut by 3 bases, the J end by 4 bases, with 16 bases between. The CDR3 has 15 amino acids.

This sequence joins TRBV30 and TRBJ2-4; a weak D match, TRBD1 (7 bases). Trimming shortened V by 2 bases and J by 6 bases, and 17 bases separated the two germline ends. CDR3 length: 15 amino acids. CDR1 is GTSNPN, CDR2 SVGIG, per germline (reference sequence). As DNA, the CDR3 is TGTGCCTGGAGTCCCCGGACAGGACTAAGAAACATTCAGTACTTC. It yields the protein CAWSPRTGLRNIQYF.

The chain carries TRBV7-7 and TRBJ2-1; D gene uncertain. The germline V gene encodes CDR1 SSHAT and CDR2 FNYEAQ (reference sequence). The CDR3 is 14 residues long. V shed 1 base and J shed 7 bases, with 11 bases lying between them. CDR3: CASSLVLGMNEQFF. In DNA form, the CDR3 reads TGTGCCAGCAGCTTAGTGCTCGGTATGAATGAGCAGTTCTTC.

The rearrangement joins TRBV4-1 to TRBJ1-2; D uncertain. V lost 2 bases and J lost 0, with 7 bases in between. Looked up from germline, CDR1 is MGHRA and CDR2 is YSYEKL. The CDR3 loop spans 14 amino acids. The CDR3 loop is CASSQPLTNYGYTF. For the CDR3, the DNA is TGCGCCAGCAGCCAACCCTTAACTAACTATGGCTACACCTTC.

This sequence joins TRBV28 and TRBJ1-2, with D possibly matching TRBD1 (5 bases). The CDR3 covers 15 residues. Trimming removed 4 bases from V and 3 bases from J, with 15 bases in between. Germline V gives CDR1 MDHEN, CDR2 SYDVKM. The CDR3 DNA is TGTGCCAGCAGTTCCGGGACGCCCGCTGACTATGGCTACACCTTC. This encodes CASSSGTPADYGYTF.

The chain employs TRBV11-2 and TRBJ2-7; 8 bases map to TRBD1. Germline V gene sequence: CDR1 SGHAT, CDR2 FQNNGV. V shed 3 bases, J shed 2 bases, and the junction held 3 bases outside the gene matches. The CDR3 has 14 amino acids. DNA for the CDR3: TGTGCCAGCAGCTTCGACAGGGGAACCTACGAGCAGTACTTC. The encoded protein is CASSFDRGTYEQYF.

The V call is TRBV7-9, the J call TRBJ1-1; 7 positions match TRBD1. Trimming cost V 4 bases and J 7 bases; bases outside gene matches: 9. Germline V lookup: CDR1 SEHNR, CDR2 FQNEAQ (reference sequence). The CDR3 loop spans 14 amino acids. CDR3 protein: CASSYGGQRGEAFF. The CDR3 DNA is TGTGCCAGCAGCTACGGGGGACAGAGAGGTGAAGCTTTCTTT.

The J gene is TRBJ2-3, the V gene TRBV7-9; no reliable D call. The CDR3 spans 13 residues. V was pared by 2 bases and J by 1 base, with 4 bases between. Per germline, CDR1 SEHNR and CDR2 FQNEAQ (reference sequence). DNA of the CDR3: TGTGCCAGCAGCTTATTTCGCACAGATACGCAGTATTTT. Its protein is CASSLFRTDTQYF.

This chain links TRBV15 with TRBJ1-4; D uncertain. The CDR3 is 17 amino acids. V was trimmed by 0 bases and J by 3 bases, leaving 14 bases between them. CDR1 LNHNV and CDR2 YYDKDF come from the germline V gene (reference sequence). The CDR3 DNA reads as TGTGCCACCAGCAGAGATTGGGGAAGGGTGGCTAATGAAAAACTGTTTTTT. Translating it yields CATSRDWGRVANEKLFF. Full variable domain (outside the CDR3, taken from reference TRBV15 and TRBJ1-4): DAMVIQNPRYQVTQFGKPVTLSCSQTLNHNVMYWYQQKSSQAPKLLFHYYDKDFNNEADTPDNFQSRRPNTSFCFLDIRSPGLGDTAMYLCATSRDWGRVANEKLFFGSGTQLSVL.

The J gene is TRBJ1-5, the V gene TRBV30; D unresolved. V was clipped by 2 bases and J by 4 bases, with 12 bases between them. Germline values: CDR1 GTSNPN, CDR2 SVGIG (reference sequence). The CDR3 contains 14 residues. CDR3 coding DNA: TGTGCCTGGAGTCCCGCAGAGACGAATCAGCCCCAGCATTTT. It encodes CAWSPAETNQPQHF.

The genes are TRBV10-3 and TRBJ2-5; tentatively, D is TRBD1 (5 bases). Germline V gene sequence: CDR1 ENHRY, CDR2 SYGVKD. The CDR3 totals 14 residues. V was clipped by 4 bases and J by 1 base, with 10 bases between them. In DNA form, the CDR3 reads TGTGCCATCAGTGCTATGACAGTCCAAGAGACCCAGTACTTC. Translating gives CAISAMTVQETQYF.

The gene calls are TRBV6-5 and TRBJ2-5; D uncertain. The V and J ends lost 5 bases and 7 bases respectively, with 14 bases between them. The CDR3 spans 13 residues. The germline V gene has CDR1 MNHEY and CDR2 SVGAGI. CDR3 DNA sequence: TGTGCCAGCAGTGCCACTGACGTGGGGACCCAGTACTTC. Its protein is CASSATDVGTQYF.

J is TRBJ2-1 and V is TRBV30; 14 bases map to TRBD2. CDR3 length equals 16 residues. Germline values: CDR1 GTSNPN, CDR2 SVGIG (reference sequence). V trimming: 7 bases; J trimming: 6 bases; junction bases outside the gene matches: 11. CDR3 in DNA: TGTGCCTTACCGACTAGCGGGAGGGAGGGGGCCAATGAGCAGTTCTTC. As protein: CALPTSGREGANEQFF.

The chain uses TRBV29-1 and TRBJ1-1, with D maybe TRBD1 (6 bases). The V gene's germline CDR1 is SQVTM and CDR2 ANQGSEA. Trimming took 4 bases from V and 0 from J, leaving 15 bases between them. The length of the CDR3 is 15 residues. The CDR3 protein is CSVGPLDSLNTEAFF. The CDR3, as DNA: TGCAGCGTTGGCCCCTTGGACAGTCTGAACACTGAAGCTTTCTTT. Complete variable domain (other parts from reference TRBV29-1 and TRBJ1-1): SAVISQKPSRDICQRGTSLTIQCQVDSQVTMMFWYRQQPGQSLTLIATANQGSEATYESGFVIDKFPISRPNLTFSTLTVSNMSPEDSSIYLCSVGPLDSLNTEAFFGQGTRLTVV.

The rearrangement links TRBV27 to TRBJ1-2, with 10 bases lining up with TRBD1. The CDR3 length is 14 residues. The germline gives CDR1 MNHEY, CDR2 SMNVEV (reference sequence). Trimming cost V 5 bases and J 6 bases; bases outside gene matches: 6. For the CDR3, the DNA is TGTGCCAGCAGTAGTTTAGGACAGGGGGATGGCTACACCTTC. The encoded protein is CASSSLGQGDGYTF.

The chain employs TRBV9 and TRBJ2-3; the D gene could be TRBD1 or TRBD2 (6 bases each). The germline CDR1 and CDR2 sequences are SGDLS and YYNGEE. V was pared by 0 bases and J by 5 bases, with 13 bases between. The CDR3 is 15 amino acids. The CDR3 is CASSVGGGTGDTQYF. The CDR3, as DNA: TGTGCCAGCAGCGTAGGAGGGGGGACGGGAGATACGCAGTATTTT.

This chain connects TRBV28 to TRBJ2-1, with TRBD2 matching 12 bases. Germline assignment: CDR1 MDHEN and CDR2 SYDVKM. This CDR3 contains 15 residues. J gave up 7 bases and V 3 bases, and 4 bases lay outside the gene matches. The CDR3, as DNA: TGTGCCAGCAGTTTCGGACTAGCGGGGTGGAATGAGCAGTTCTTC. Translating gives CASSFGLAGWNEQFF. Variable domain in full (rest from reference TRBV28 and TRBJ2-1): DVKVTQSSRYLVKRTGEKVFLECVQDMDHENMFWYRQDPGLGLRLIYFSYDVKMKEKGDIPEGYSVSREKKERFSLILESASTNQTSMYLCASSFGLAGWNEQFFGPGTRLTVL.

The chain couples TRBV28 to TRBJ2-3, with 11 bases matching TRBD2. CDR1 is MDHEN and CDR2 is SYDVKM in the germline V gene. The CDR3 runs 15 residues. J lost 4 bases, V lost 4 bases, and 4 bases had no gene match. The CDR3 nucleotides read TGTGCCAGCAGTTACGGACTAGCGGGCCCAGATACGCAGTATTTT. It is translated as CASSYGLAGPDTQYF.

The V call is TRBV30, the J call TRBJ2-7; D remains unclear. The CDR3 is 16 amino acids. The V gene lost 0 bases and the J gene lost 1 base, with 16 bases spanning the gap. The germline V gene encodes CDR1 GTSNPN and CDR2 SVGIG (reference sequence). The CDR3 coding sequence is TGTGCCTGGAGTGTACGTACTACCTCGGTGTCCTACGAGCAGTACTTC. Protein: CAWSVRTTSVSYEQYF. The full variable domain, its missing parts supplied by reference TRBV30 and TRBJ2-7, is SQTIHQWPATLVQPVGSPLSLECTVEGTSNPNLYWYRQAAGRGLQLLFYSVGIGQISSEVPQNLSASRPQDRQFILSSKKLLLSDSGFYLCAWSVRTTSVSYEQYFGPGTRLTVT.

This sequence joins TRBV19 and TRBJ2-7; no clear D gene. V gave up 3 bases and J gave up 4 bases, with 13 bases separating them. The CDR3 loop spans 14 amino acids. Germline CDR1 and CDR2: LNHDA and SQIVND (reference sequence). The CDR3 DNA reads TGTGCCAGTAGTATCGACATGGACGGGTACGAGCAGTACTTC. Translating it yields CASSIDMDGYEQYF.

About this clone: Other DNA sequences within the sample encode an identical CDR3. The chain carries TRBV27 and TRBJ1-4; TRBD1 is a possible D gene (6 bases). Trimming removed 5 bases at V and 5 bases at J, with 12 bases between. The CDR3 covers 14 residues. The germline V gene has CDR1 MNHEY and CDR2 SMNVEV (reference sequence). In DNA form, the CDR3 reads TGTGCCAGCAGTCCGACAGGCGCAAATGAAAAACTGTTTTTT. This encodes CASSPTGANEKLFF. Complete variable domain (other parts from reference TRBV27 and TRBJ1-4): EAQVTQNPRYLITVTGKKLTVTCSQNMNHEYMSWYRQDPGLGLRQIYYSMNVEVTDKGDVPEGYKVSRKEKRNFPLILESPSPNQTSLYFCASSPTGANEKLFFGSGTQLSVL.

The chain combines TRBV28 with TRBJ2-6; D possibly corresponds to TRBD2 (5 bases). The V and J ends lost 2 bases and 0 bases respectively, with 8 bases between them. CDR3 length: 16 residues. Germline V lookup: CDR1 MDHEN, CDR2 SYDVKM. This chain's CDR3 is CASSLTGNSGANVLTF. CDR3 DNA sequence: TGTGCCAGCAGTTTAACCGGGAACTCTGGGGCCAACGTCCTGACTTTC. The full variable domain, in which reference TRBV28 and TRBJ2-6 provide the parts outside the CDR3, is DVKVTQSSRYLVKRTGEKVFLECVQDMDHENMFWYRQDPGLGLRLIYFSYDVKMKEKGDIPEGYSVSREKKERFSLILESASTNQTSMYLCASSLTGNSGANVLTFGAGSRLTVL.